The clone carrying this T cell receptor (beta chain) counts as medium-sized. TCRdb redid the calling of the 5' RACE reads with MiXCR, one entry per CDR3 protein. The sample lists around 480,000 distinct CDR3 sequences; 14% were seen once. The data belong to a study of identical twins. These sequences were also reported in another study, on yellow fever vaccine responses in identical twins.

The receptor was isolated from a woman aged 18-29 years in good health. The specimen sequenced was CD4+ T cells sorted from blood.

CDR3 amino acids: CASSLRRVKETQYF. The CDR3 bases are TGTGCCAGCTCCCTAAGGAGGGTAAAAGAGACCCAGTACTTC. This rearrangement joins TRBV12-3 or TRBV12-4 to TRBJ2-5, with TRBD2 as a possible D gene (6 bases). Deletions cut 8 bases from V and 3 bases from J, with 16 bases between. CDR3 length: 14 residues.